Detailed here is one T cell receptor beta chain. Its antigen remains unidentified. This entry is derived from a study of lymphopenia after photon versus proton radiotherapy. Study results and caveats: Photon-treated patients lost naive T cells and TCR diversity; proton-treated stayed stable. Oligoclonal CD8+ Temra expansion after nadir drove photon patients' diversity drop. Survival link was tested only in deceased patients; proton benefit remains a possibility.

The CDR3 contains 16 residues. Trimming shortened V by 6 bases and J by 6 bases, and 23 bases separated the two germline ends. Germline V gene lookup returns CDR1 SGHAT and CDR2 FQNNGV. Repertoires were generated with immunoSEQ multiplex PCR, while TCRdb's copy carries only in-frame clones and drops some. The repertoire includes more than 45,000 clones, more than 85% of them detected once, and more than 15% sits in the top ten. Here the sequenced sample was peripheral blood, taken from a patient treated with photon-based radiotherapy. This receptor was taken from a middle-aged woman with cholangiocarcinoma. The chain recombines TRBV11-2 with TRBJ1-1; D unclear. The CDR3 spells CASSRMVRPPNAEAFF. CDR3 DNA: TGTGCCAGCAGTCGAATGGTGCGGCCACCTAACGCTGAAGCTTTCTTT. Looking up the rest from reference TRBV11-2 and TRBJ1-1 gives the full variable domain: EAGVAQSPRYKIIEKRQSVAFWCNPISGHATLYWYQQILGQGPKLLIQFQNNGVVDDSQLPKDRFSAERLKGVDSTLKIQPAKLEDSAVYLCASSRMVRPPNAEAFFGQGTRLTVV.